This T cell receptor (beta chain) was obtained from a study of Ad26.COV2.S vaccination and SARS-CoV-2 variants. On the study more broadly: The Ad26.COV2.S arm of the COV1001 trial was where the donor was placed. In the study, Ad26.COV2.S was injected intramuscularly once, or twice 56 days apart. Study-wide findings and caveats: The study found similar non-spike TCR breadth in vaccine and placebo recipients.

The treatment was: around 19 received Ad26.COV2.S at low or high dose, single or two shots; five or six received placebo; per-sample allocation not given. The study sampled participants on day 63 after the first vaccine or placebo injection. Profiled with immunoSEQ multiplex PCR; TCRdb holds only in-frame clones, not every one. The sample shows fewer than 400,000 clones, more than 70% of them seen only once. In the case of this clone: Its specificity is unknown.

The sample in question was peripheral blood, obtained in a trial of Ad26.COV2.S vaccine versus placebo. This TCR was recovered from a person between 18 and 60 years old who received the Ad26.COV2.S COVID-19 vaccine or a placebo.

The CDR3 nucleotides are TGCGCCAGCAGCCAGGAGCGGGGGGGCCCTCGTAACCCAGATACGCAGTATTTT. Translation: CASSQERGGPRNPDTQYF. J is TRBJ2-3 and V is TRBV4-3, with 10 positions matching TRBD2. CDR1 and CDR2 (germline): LGHNA, YSLEER. The trim removed 3 bases at V and 4 bases at J, leaving 13 bases unmatched. The CDR3 totals 18 residues.